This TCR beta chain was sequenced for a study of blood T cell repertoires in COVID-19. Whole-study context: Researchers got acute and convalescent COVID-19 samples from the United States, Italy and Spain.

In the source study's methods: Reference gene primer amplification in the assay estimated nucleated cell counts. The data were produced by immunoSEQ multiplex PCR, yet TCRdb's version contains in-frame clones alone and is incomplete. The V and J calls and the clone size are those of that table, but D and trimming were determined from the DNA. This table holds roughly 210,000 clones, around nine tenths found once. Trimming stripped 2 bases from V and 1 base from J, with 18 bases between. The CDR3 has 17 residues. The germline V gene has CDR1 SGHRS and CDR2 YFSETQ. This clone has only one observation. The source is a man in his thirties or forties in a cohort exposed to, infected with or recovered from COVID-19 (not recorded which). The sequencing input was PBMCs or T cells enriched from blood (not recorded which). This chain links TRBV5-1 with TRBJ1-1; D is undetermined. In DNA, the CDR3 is TGCGCCAGCAGCTTTGCCGGCCCCACTATCGCGAACACTGAAGCTTTCTTT. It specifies CASSFAGPTIANTEAFF. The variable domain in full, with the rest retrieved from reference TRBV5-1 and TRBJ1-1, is KAGVTQTPRYLIKTRGQQVTLSCSPISGHRSVSWYQQTPGQGLQFLFEYFSETQRNKGNFPGRFSGRQFSNSRSEMNVSTLELGDSALYLCASSFAGPTIANTEAFFGQGTRLTVV.